Listed below are T cell receptor beta chains from one sample, sequenced in a study of blood T cell repertoires in COVID-19. Data came from immunoSEQ multiplex PCR; TCRdb stores just in-frame clones and leaves some out. The repertoire has approximately 35,000 clones, approximately 85% of them found once; the top ten carry more than 7.5%. Specimen: peripheral blood. These receptors all stem from a man older than 75 with active COVID-19. CDR3s include the opening cysteine and the closing phenylalanine or tryptophan. Each record gives: clone size, CDR3 length, J gene, D gene, V gene, CDR3 DNA, CDR3 protein. D genes are given only for firm matches. Part of the rows lack a size; the others show once, few, many or a class for expanded clones.

size: .; length: 14; J: TRBJ2-3; D: .; V: TRBV2; DNA: TGTGCCAGCAGTTCCGAACAGGGGAGGGATACGCAGTATTTT; CDR3: CASSSEQGRDTQYF
size: .; length: 18; J: TRBJ2-7; D: TRBD1; V: TRBV5-6; DNA: TGTGCCAGCAGCTTATATCCGGGACAGGGGTTCGGGTCCTACGAGCAGTACTTC; CDR3: CASSLYPGQGFGSYEQYF
size: .; length: 17; J: TRBJ2-2; D: TRBD2; V: TRBV7-6; DNA: TGTGCCAGCAGCCTCCCCCTGTCTAGCGGGGCCACCGGGGAGCTGTTTTTT; CDR3: CASSLPLSSGATGELFF
size: .; length: 15; J: TRBJ2-2; D: TRBD2; V: TRBV6-5; DNA: TGTGCCAGCAGTTCAAGGACTAGCTCCACCGGGGAGCTGTTTTTT; CDR3: CASSSRTSSTGELFF
size: .; length: 16; J: TRBJ1-4; D: TRBD1; V: TRBV6-6; DNA: TGTGCCAGCAGTTACTCGAGGACAGGACCGAATGAAAAACTGTTTTTT; CDR3: CASSYSRTGPNEKLFF
size: once; length: 14; J: TRBJ2-5; D: .; V: TRBV2; DNA: TGTGCCAGCACCTGGCAGTACGTGGAAGAGACCCAGTACTTC; CDR3: CASTWQYVEETQYF
size: .; length: 15; J: TRBJ1-5; D: .; V: TRBV2; DNA: TGTGCCAGCAGTGAACTGGGGGCATCCAATCAGCCCCAGCATTTT; CDR3: CASSELGASNQPQHF
size: .; length: 15; J: TRBJ1-1; D: TRBD1; V: TRBV19; DNA: TGTGCCAGTAGTAGGAGGACAGGGGCGGGGGGTGAAGCTTTCTTT; CDR3: CASSRRTGAGGEAFF
size: .; length: 14; J: TRBJ2-7; D: TRBD1; V: TRBV28; DNA: TGTGCCAGCAGTTTCGGGACAGGGGGATACGAGCAGTACTTC; CDR3: CASSFGTGGYEQYF
size: .; length: 17; J: TRBJ1-4; D: .; V: TRBV6-1; DNA: TGTGCCAGCAGTGGTCTCGGGGGGGAGCGTACTAATGAAAAACTGTTTTTT; CDR3: CASSGLGGERTNEKLFF
size: .; length: 15; J: TRBJ2-7; D: TRBD2; V: TRBV27; DNA: TGTGCCAGCAGTTTATCCGGTCGGTCGGGGGGCGAGCAGTACTTC; CDR3: CASSLSGRSGGEQYF
size: .; length: 13; J: TRBJ1-2; D: .; V: TRBV7-6; DNA: TGTGCCAGCAGCCTTCAGGGGAGCTATGGCTACACCTTC; CDR3: CASSLQGSYGYTF
size: once; length: 11; J: TRBJ1-2; D: .; V: TRBV29-1; DNA: TGCAGCGTTGTACAGGGACCTGGCTACACCTTC; CDR3: CSVVQGPGYTF
size: .; length: 15; J: TRBJ1-5; D: .; V: TRBV9; DNA: TGTGCCAGCAGCGTAGGGAGTGGTTCCAATCAGCCCCAGCATTTT; CDR3: CASSVGSGSNQPQHF
size: .; length: 15; J: TRBJ1-2; D: .; V: TRBV7-8; DNA: TGTGCCAGCAGCTCTCGACCCCAGGTATCGGATGGCTACACCTTC; CDR3: CASSSRPQVSDGYTF
size: .; length: 15; J: TRBJ1-1; D: TRBD1; V: TRBV24-1; DNA: TGTGCCACCAGTGATACGAGGACAGGGCCTAAGGAAGCTTTCTTT; CDR3: CATSDTRTGPKEAFF
size: .; length: 17; J: TRBJ1-3; D: .; V: TRBV5-1; DNA: TGCGCCAGCAGCTTGGGGGGGACATTCCGCTCTGGAAACACCATATATTTT; CDR3: CASSLGGTFRSGNTIYF
size: .; length: 15; J: TRBJ2-5; D: .; V: TRBV19; DNA: TGTGCCAGTAGTATAGCAGGGACTCGCCAAGAGACCCAGTACTTC; CDR3: CASSIAGTRQETQYF
size: .; length: 15; J: TRBJ2-3; D: .; V: TRBV5-1; DNA: TGCGCCAGCAGCTTGGACAGGGCGCATCCGGATACGCAGTATTTT; CDR3: CASSLDRAHPDTQYF
size: .; length: 14; J: TRBJ2-2; D: .; V: TRBV21-1; DNA: TGTGCCAGCAGGACTAGCGGGTACACCGGGGAGCTGTTTTTT; CDR3: CASRTSGYTGELFF
size: once; length: 14; J: TRBJ1-3; D: .; V: TRBV5-1; DNA: TGCGCCAGCAGCTTGGACAGTTCTGGAAACACCATATATTTT; CDR3: CASSLDSSGNTIYF
size: .; length: 16; J: TRBJ1-3; D: TRBD1; V: TRBV2; DNA: TGTGCCAGCAGCCGATTGAAACAGGGGGCCGGAAACACCATATATTTT; CDR3: CASSRLKQGAGNTIYF
size: .; length: 15; J: TRBJ2-3; D: TRBD2; V: TRBV5-1; DNA: TGCGCCAGCAGCTCCCGGACTAGCGGGGCAGATACGCAGTATTTT; CDR3: CASSSRTSGADTQYF
size: few; length: 17; J: TRBJ2-2; D: TRBD2; V: TRBV3-1/TRBV3-2; DNA: TGTGCCAGCAGCCCTCGACTAGCGGGGGGTTTCACCGGGGAGCTGTTTTTT; CDR3: CASSPRLAGGFTGELFF
size: .; length: 14; J: TRBJ1-2; D: TRBD1; V: TRBV7-6; DNA: TGTGCCAGCAGCTTACTACCCATACAGGGGGGCTACACCTTC; CDR3: CASSLLPIQGGYTF
size: .; length: 15; J: TRBJ2-5; D: TRBD2; V: TRBV23-1; DNA: TGCGCCAGCAGCCCCGCGGGGGTTACGCGAGAGACCCAGTACTTC; CDR3: CASSPAGVTRETQYF
size: .; length: 13; J: TRBJ1-1; D: .; V: TRBV19; DNA: TGTGCCAGTAGTCTACTGTATAACACTGAAGCTTTCTTT; CDR3: CASSLLYNTEAFF
size: .; length: 14; J: TRBJ2-6; D: .; V: TRBV5-1; DNA: TGCGCCAGCAGCTTGGTCAGTGGGGCCAACGTCCTGACTTTC; CDR3: CASSLVSGANVLTF
size: .; length: 16; J: TRBJ2-3; D: .; V: TRBV4-2; DNA: TGTGCCAGCAGCCAAGAGGCTAGCGCCAGCACAGATACGCAGTATTTT; CDR3: CASSQEASASTDTQYF
size: .; length: 13; J: TRBJ1-2; D: .; V: TRBV12-3/TRBV12-4; DNA: TGTGCCAGCAGTTCTGGACAGAACTATGGCTACACCTTC; CDR3: CASSSGQNYGYTF
size: .; length: 15; J: TRBJ2-1; D: TRBD2; V: TRBV6-5; DNA: TGTGCCAGCAGTAGGGGACTAGCCCCCTACAATGAGCAGTTCTTC; CDR3: CASSRGLAPYNEQFF
size: few; length: 14; J: TRBJ1-2; D: TRBD1; V: TRBV9; DNA: TGTGCCAGCAGCGTGGTACCGGGACAGGGTGGCTACACCTTC; CDR3: CASSVVPGQGGYTF
size: .; length: 13; J: TRBJ2-3; D: .; V: TRBV30; DNA: TGTGCCTGGTCTCTATCCCGGTCTAATACGCAGTATTTT; CDR3: CAWSLSRSNTQYF
size: .; length: 15; J: TRBJ2-5; D: .; V: TRBV7-9; DNA: TGTGCCAGCAGCCCTGTTTTTAAGCGTTTAGAGACCCAGTACTTC; CDR3: CASSPVFKRLETQYF
size: .; length: 13; J: TRBJ1-1; D: .; V: TRBV18; DNA: TGTGCCAGCTCACCTCTTGGAGGCACTGAAGCTTTCTTT; CDR3: CASSPLGGTEAFF
size: .; length: 14; J: TRBJ2-7; D: TRBD2; V: TRBV3-1/TRBV3-2; DNA: TGTGCCAGCAGCGGCCGCGGACTAGCTTACGAGCAGTACTTC; CDR3: CASSGRGLAYEQYF
size: .; length: 13; J: TRBJ2-5; D: .; V: TRBV7-3; DNA: TGTGCCAGCAGCCCAACTAGTGCAGAGACCCAGTACTTC; CDR3: CASSPTSAETQYF
size: .; length: 13; J: TRBJ1-2; D: .; V: TRBV20-1; DNA: TGCAGTGCTAGTAACCCATCCGGGTATGGCTACACCTTC; CDR3: CSASNPSGYGYTF
size: .; length: 13; J: TRBJ1-5; D: .; V: TRBV6-1; DNA: TGTGCCAGCAGTGAAAACGGTAATCAGCCCCAGCATTTT; CDR3: CASSENGNQPQHF
size: .; length: 16; J: TRBJ2-3; D: .; V: TRBV3-1/TRBV3-2; DNA: TGTGCCAGCAGCCAAGTTCCGGGGTCTAGCACAGATACGCAGTATTTT; CDR3: CASSQVPGSSTDTQYF
size: .; length: 12; J: TRBJ2-5; D: .; V: TRBV2; DNA: TGTGCCAGCACCCAGGGGCGGGAGACCCAGTACTTC; CDR3: CASTQGRETQYF
size: few; length: 15; J: TRBJ2-1; D: .; V: TRBV5-1; DNA: TGCGCCAGCAGCCGAACAGACCTCTCCTACAATGAGCAGTTCTTC; CDR3: CASSRTDLSYNEQFF
size: .; length: 19; J: TRBJ2-1; D: TRBD2; V: TRBV10-3; DNA: TGTGCCATCAGTGAGTCGAGTCGGCGGGGGGCCATGTTTTACAATGAGCAGTTCTTC; CDR3: CAISESSRRGAMFYNEQFF
size: .; length: 13; J: TRBJ1-1; D: .; V: TRBV5-1; DNA: TGCGCCAGCAGCAAGGACAAGAACACTGAAGCTTTCTTT; CDR3: CASSKDKNTEAFF
size: few; length: 15; J: TRBJ1-2; D: .; V: TRBV6-5; DNA: TGTGCCAGCAGGCAATTCTCTCAGGGGAACTATGGCTACACCTTC; CDR3: CASRQFSQGNYGYTF
size: .; length: 13; J: TRBJ1-5; D: .; V: TRBV15; DNA: TGTGCCACCAGCCTAGGAGGCAATCAGCCCCAGCATTTT; CDR3: CATSLGGNQPQHF
size: .; length: 15; J: TRBJ1-4; D: TRBD1; V: TRBV19; DNA: TGTGCCAGTAGTCCTGACAGGGGGGAGAGCGAAAAACTGTTTTTT; CDR3: CASSPDRGESEKLFF
size: .; length: 17; J: TRBJ2-4; D: .; V: TRBV20-1; DNA: TGCAGTGCTAGTCCGATCTGGGGTCAGGGGGCCAAAAACATTCAGTACTTC; CDR3: CSASPIWGQGAKNIQYF
size: .; length: 13; J: TRBJ2-1; D: .; V: TRBV7-2; DNA: TGTGCCACTCGCGGCGGGACTTCACATGAGCAGTTCTTC; CDR3: CATRGGTSHEQFF
size: .; length: 15; J: TRBJ1-3; D: TRBD1; V: TRBV28; DNA: TGTGCCAGCAGTCCAGAGGGACAGGTAAAAAACACCATATATTTT; CDR3: CASSPEGQVKNTIYF
size: .; length: 14; J: TRBJ2-7; D: .; V: TRBV7-2; DNA: TGTGCCAGCAGCTTAGCGGAGCGCATTCGGGAGCAGTACTTC; CDR3: CASSLAERIREQYF
size: .; length: 14; J: TRBJ2-7; D: .; V: TRBV5-1; DNA: TGCGCCAGCAGCACTGGAGGCCAAGCGGTCGAGCAGTACTTC; CDR3: CASSTGGQAVEQYF
size: .; length: 15; J: TRBJ2-5; D: TRBD2; V: TRBV5-1; DNA: TGCGCCAGCAGCAGTAGCGGGGGCCCTCAAGAGACCCAGTACTTC; CDR3: CASSSSGGPQETQYF
size: .; length: 15; J: TRBJ2-5; D: TRBD2; V: TRBV2; DNA: TGTGCCAGCAGTGAAGGTAGCGGGGGACAAGAGACCCAGTACTTC; CDR3: CASSEGSGGQETQYF